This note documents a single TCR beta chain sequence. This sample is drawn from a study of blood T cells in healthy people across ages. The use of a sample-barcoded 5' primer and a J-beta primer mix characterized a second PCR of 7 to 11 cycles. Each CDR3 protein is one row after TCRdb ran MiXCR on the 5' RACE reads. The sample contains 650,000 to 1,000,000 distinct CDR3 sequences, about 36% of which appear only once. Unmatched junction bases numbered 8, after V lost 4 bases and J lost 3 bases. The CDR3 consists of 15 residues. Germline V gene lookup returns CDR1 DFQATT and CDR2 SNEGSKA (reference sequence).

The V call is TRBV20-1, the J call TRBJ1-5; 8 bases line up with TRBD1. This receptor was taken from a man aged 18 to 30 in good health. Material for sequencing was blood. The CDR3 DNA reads TGCAGTGCTAAGAGACAGGGGCTCCTCAATCAGCCCCAGCATTTT. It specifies CSAKRQGLLNQPQHF.